These 16 T cell receptor beta chains came from one sample sequenced in a study of T cell responses to AZD1222 COVID-19 vaccine (dated by TCRdb to 2020 to 2023). Libraries came from the immunoSEQ multiplex PCR assay. Imported from immuneACCESS, the table was reduced by TCRdb to in-frame sequences with V and J called. These copies leave out some clones; in studies compared against another copy, an unresolved V gene accounts for under half, and the cause of the remainder is not known. The sample contains approximately 190,000 clones, approximately 92% of them found a single time. The top ten hold roughly 1.3% of the sample. The sample's time point label, in plain terms: baseline before first vaccination. Sample: peripheral blood, taken on day 0 of AZD1222 vaccination. These receptors were obtained from an adult in good health.

This sequence joins TRBV11-2 and TRBJ1-1, with D perhaps TRBD1 (6 bases). V lost 5 bases and J 4 bases, leaving 14 bases between the germline ends. CDR1 is SGHAT, CDR2 FQNNGV, per germline. The CDR3 totals 14 residues. The CDR3 DNA is TGTGCCAGCAGCAGACTACGAGGGGGCACTGAAGCTTTCTTT. Amino acids: CASSRLRGGTEAFF.

About this clone itself: At one of its ends the junction is not consistent with the germline gene, which may arise from a read error. The CDR3 sequence: CASSSTLAGNYKQYF. DNA for the CDR3: TGTGCCAGCAGTTCGACTTTAGCGGGGAACTACAAGCAGTACTTC. The V and J genes are TRBV6-2 or TRBV6-3 and TRBJ2-7, with 8 bases lining up with TRBD2. The germline V gene encodes CDR1 MNHEY and CDR2 SVGEGT. The CDR3 loop spans 15 amino acids.

The chain uses TRBV29-1 and TRBJ1-2; D is unresolved. V lost 2 bases to trimming and J lost 6 bases, with 4 bases between them. Looked up from germline, CDR1 is SQVTM and CDR2 is ANQGSEA. The CDR3 consists of 10 residues. The CDR3 region has the DNA TGCAGCGTTGAATGGGATGGCTACACCTTC. Encoded protein: CSVEWDGYTF.

This clone came up once. CDR3 nucleotides: TGTGCCAGCAGATCTGGACAGGTCTACGAGCAGTACTTC. Protein product: CASRSGQVYEQYF. The chain is built from TRBV5-6 and TRBJ2-7; 7 positions match TRBD1. J lost 3 bases, V lost 5 bases, and 5 bases had no gene match. Germline values: CDR1 SGHDT, CDR2 YYEEEE. The CDR3 consists of 13 residues.

The chain combines TRBV21-1 with TRBJ1-4. TRBV21-1 has pseudogene status. The CDR3 is 17 amino acids. The CDR3 spells CASSKGTSRTLNEKLFF. In DNA, the CDR3 is TGTGCCAGCAGCAAAGGGACCTCTCGAACCCTGAATGAAAAACTGTTTTTT.

The gene calls are TRBV28 and TRBJ2-5; maybe TRBD1 (6 bases). The CDR3 runs 15 residues. Germline assignment: CDR1 MDHEN and CDR2 SYDVKM. V was shortened by 4 bases and J by 5 bases, with 17 bases between the two germline ends. The CDR3 coding sequence is TGTGCCAGCAGTTCAGCCGGGACATCATCCGAGACCCAGTACTTC. It translates to CASSSAGTSSETQYF.

This clone appeared once. The gene calls are TRBV4-1 and TRBJ1-1; D is possibly TRBD1 (6 bases). The CDR3 loop spans 15 amino acids. Looked up from germline, CDR1 is MGHRA and CDR2 is YSYEKL. V gave up 0 bases and J gave up 4 bases, with 12 bases separating them. In nucleotides, the CDR3 is TGCGCCAGCAGCCAAGAAAGGGGGTTAGTCACTGAAGCTTTCTTT. Amino acid sequence: CASSQERGLVTEAFF.

The rearrangement uses TRBV4-2 and TRBJ1-3; TRBD1 might be the D (6 bases). Germline V gene lookup returns CDR1 LGHNA and CDR2 YNFKEQ. The V and J ends lost 0 bases and 2 bases respectively, with 11 bases between them. The CDR3 spans 16 residues. This CDR3 is CASSQDRGGAGNTIYF. The CDR3 DNA reads TGTGCCAGCAGCCAAGATAGGGGGGGAGCTGGAAACACCATATATTTT.

V and J are TRBV6-2 or TRBV6-3 and TRBJ1-2; 10 bases match TRBD1. V dropped 5 bases and J dropped 7; count of bases not matched to a gene: 7. CDR1 and CDR2 (germline): MNHEY, SVGEGT. The CDR3 length is 14 residues. CDR3 region: CASSNGQGGLGYTF. CDR3 nucleotides: TGTGCCAGCAGTAACGGACAGGGGGGGCTTGGCTACACCTTC.

The CDR3 DNA reads as TGTGCCAGCAGCCTTAGACCCGGGCTTACAGATACGCAGTATTTT. Its translation is CASSLRPGLTDTQYF. The J gene is TRBJ2-3, the V gene TRBV11-3; no definite D call. The V and J ends lost 5 bases and 3 bases respectively, with 15 bases between them. Germline V gives CDR1 SGHNT, CDR2 YENEEA. The CDR3 contains 15 residues.

The rearrangement joins TRBV29-1 to TRBJ1-2; D is undetermined. Germline values: CDR1 SQVTM, CDR2 ANQGSEA. Trimming took 5 bases from V and 3 from J, leaving 22 bases between them. This CDR3 has 16 residues. The CDR3 sequence: CSVLGSGYGLDYGYTF. In DNA, the CDR3 is TGCAGCGTTTTGGGGAGTGGTTATGGGCTAGACTATGGCTACACCTTC.

CDR3 region: CALQGVNEQYF. For the CDR3, the DNA is TGTGCCTTACAGGGGGTCAACGAGCAGTACTTC. The chain joins TRBV2 to TRBJ2-7; 8 bases agree with TRBD1. V was clipped by 11 bases and J by 5 bases; unmatched bases: 5. Germline CDR1 and CDR2: SNHLY and FYNNEI. The CDR3 has 11 amino acids.

The J gene is TRBJ1-1, the V gene TRBV4-1; D not resolved. This CDR3 spans 13 amino acids. Germline V lookup: CDR1 MGHRA, CDR2 YSYEKL. V gave up 0 bases and J gave up 10 bases, with 12 bases separating them. CDR3 in DNA: TGCGCCAGCAGCCAAGATGGGAACCGTGCAGCTTTCTTT. This sequence encodes CASSQDGNRAAFF.

This clone was counted a single time. This chain uses TRBV7-3 with TRBJ2-2; D gene uncertain. The ends were cut back, 3 bases at V and 5 bases at J, with 4 bases in the middle. The CDR3 covers 12 residues. CDR1 is SGHTA, CDR2 FQGTGA, per germline. For the CDR3, the DNA is TGTGCCAGCAGCTTTCTAACCGGGGAGCTGTTTTTT. It is translated as CASSFLTGELFF.

The chain uses TRBV5-6 and TRBJ2-7, with D maybe TRBD2 (6 bases). The CDR3 is made up of 14 amino acids. CDR1 is SGHDT and CDR2 is YYEEEE in the germline V gene. V shed 4 bases and J shed 2 bases, with 13 bases lying between them. This chain's CDR3 is CASSLEGIAYEQYF. The CDR3 bases are TGTGCCAGCAGCCTGGAGGGGATTGCCTACGAGCAGTACTTC.

The chain recombines TRBV7-2 with TRBJ1-2; D might be TRBD1 (5 bases). This CDR3 is built from 13 residues. V gave up 4 bases and J gave up 8 bases, with 14 bases separating them. Looked up from germline, CDR1 is SGHTA and CDR2 is FQGNSA. CDR3 amino acids: CASSSGTVRGYTF. DNA for the CDR3: TGTGCCAGCAGCTCCGGGACGGTGAGGGGCTACACCTTC.